Sequencing of this T cell receptor beta chain was carried out in a study of identical twins. This CDR3 region has 16 residues. V trimming: 1 base; J trimming: 7 bases; junction bases outside the gene matches: 10. Germline CDR1 reads SGHTA; CDR2 reads FQGNSA. TCRdb fed the 5' RACE reads into MiXCR, producing one record per CDR3 protein. The sample lists roughly 700,000 distinct CDR3 sequences; 8.6% were seen once. Healthy Caucasian individuals made up all the donors. As to this clonotype: What it binds is unknown.

Whole-study results and caveats: Twins showed weaker excess sharing in their beta out-of-frame sequences. Out-of-frame sharing of TCR alpha in monozygotic twins was underestimated by models.

The same data also contributed to another study, on yellow fever vaccine responses in identical twins. Turning to that study: Twins' vaccine T cell response reportedly gave the appearance of partial convergence and partial personalization.

J is TRBJ1-2 and V is TRBV7-2; 9 positions agree with TRBD1. Sequencing was carried out using PBMCs. This receptor was taken from a woman younger than 35 in good health. CDR3 nucleotide sequence: TGTGCCAGCAGCTTAGTCGTCGGACAGGGGTCGAGTGGCTACACCTTC. Its protein product is CASSLVVGQGSSGYTF.